These 25 T cell receptor beta chains originate from one sample sequenced in a study of T cell responses to AZD1222 COVID-19 vaccine. Data came from immunoSEQ multiplex PCR; TCRdb stores just in-frame clones and leaves some out. The sample comprises around 170,000 clones, roughly 90% of which are singletons, and approximately 0.97% rests with the top ten. The sequenced sample was peripheral blood, obtained on day 0 of AZD1222 vaccination. These receptors were obtained from an adult in good health.

The rearrangement joins TRBV19 to TRBJ1-1; TRBD1 agrees at 9 bases. The CDR3 is 14 residues long. CDR1 and CDR2 from the germline V gene are LNHDA and SQIVND (reference sequence). The V gene end was trimmed by 7 bases and the J gene end by 6 bases; junction bases not matched to a gene: 9. CDR3 DNA sequence: TGTGCCAGTAACCACAGGGGGCTGGTGGCTGAAGCTTTCTTT. Translated, it gives CASNHRGLVAEAFF.

This rearrangement joins TRBV9 to TRBJ2-6; 9 bases are a match to TRBD1. V shed 3 bases and J 0 bases; nucleotides not matched to a gene: 7. Germline values: CDR1 SGDLS, CDR2 YYNGEE. CDR3 size: 18 residues. The CDR3 bases are TGTGCCAGCAGCGCTCCCGGGACAGGGAGCTCTGGGGCCAACGTCCTGACTTTC. Translated: CASSAPGTGSSGANVLTF.

V and J are TRBV12-3 or TRBV12-4 and TRBJ1-3; D ambiguous. V dropped 6 bases and J dropped 5 bases, with 8 bases sitting between them. The CDR3 runs to 12 residues. The CDR3 region has the DNA TGTGCCAGCAGCCGGGCGCGAAACACCATATATTTT. Protein: CASSRARNTIYF.

This chain connects TRBV14 to TRBJ1-6, with 7 bases aligning to TRBD1. V gave up 4 bases and J gave up 9 bases; unmatched junction bases: 6. CDR1 is SGHDN and CDR2 is FVKESK in the germline V gene. This CDR3 is built from 14 residues. The CDR3 DNA reads TGTGCCAGCAGCCGGGAGGGGGCAAGTTCACCCCTCCACTTT. Its protein is CASSREGASSPLHF. Drawing the rest from reference TRBV14 and TRBJ1-6, the complete variable domain is EAGVTQFPSHSVIEKGQTVTLRCDPISGHDNLYWYRRVMGKEIKFLLHFVKESKQDESGMPNNRFLAERTGGTYSTLKVQPAELEDSGVYFCASSREGASSPLHFGNGTRLTVT.

The V call is TRBV7-6, the J call TRBJ1-1; D is uncertain. The CDR3 has 13 amino acids. Germline CDR1 reads SGHVS; CDR2 reads FNYEAQ. Trimming left V 3 bases short and J 4 bases short, with 9 bases between. CDR3 sequence: CASSLGGSTEAFF. Written as DNA, the CDR3 is TGTGCCAGCAGCTTGGGAGGGTCCACTGAAGCTTTCTTT.

The CDR3: CASSLSGSRGYTF. In nucleotides, the CDR3 is TGTGCCAGCAGTTTATCTGGGTCACGGGGCTACACCTTC. The V call is TRBV27, the J call TRBJ1-2; D not resolved. This CDR3 has 13 amino acids. Germline lookup yields CDR1 MNHEY and CDR2 SMNVEV (reference sequence). V was shortened by 0 bases and J by 8 bases, with 10 bases between the two germline ends.

The J gene is TRBJ1-3, the V gene TRBV9; D might be TRBD1 (5 bases). Germline CDR1 is SGDLS and CDR2 is YYNGEE. Trimming stripped 3 bases from V and 0 bases from J, with 19 bases between. This CDR3 spans 18 amino acids. The CDR3 region has the DNA TGTGCCAGCAGCGCGGTCGCGGCGCGGGGGAGCTCTGGAAACACCATATATTTT. Protein sequence: CASSAVAARGSSGNTIYF. The variable domain in full, with the rest retrieved from reference TRBV9 and TRBJ1-3, is DSGVTQTPKHLITATGQRVTLRCSPRSGDLSVYWYQQSLDQGLQFLIQYYNGEERAKGNILERFSAQQFPDLHSELNLSSLELGDSALYFCASSAVAARGSSGNTIYFGEGSWLTVV.

V usage is TRBV15 and J usage is TRBJ1-5; TRBD1 might be the D (6 bases). This CDR3 region has 15 residues. V lost 2 bases and J lost 3, with 11 bases in between. The germline V gene has CDR1 LNHNV and CDR2 YYDKDF (reference sequence). Written as DNA, the CDR3 is TGTGCCACCAGCAGACCGGGACACGTCAATCAGCCCCAGCATTTT. It specifies CATSRPGHVNQPQHF.

The chain joins TRBV27 to TRBJ1-5; a weak D match, TRBD1 (5 bases). There are 15 residues in the CDR3. Trimming shortened V by 6 bases and J by 0 bases, and 12 bases separated the two germline ends. The germline V gene encodes CDR1 MNHEY and CDR2 SMNVEV (reference sequence). The CDR3 DNA follows: TGTGCCAGCAGATTCGGGACCGGTAGCAATCAGCCCCAGCATTTT. It translates to CASRFGTGSNQPQHF.

The CDR3 sequence: CASNSSGGSTGELFF. DNA for the CDR3: TGTGCCAGCAACTCGTCGGGGGGCAGCACCGGGGAGCTGTTTTTT. This chain uses TRBV6-4 with TRBJ2-2; the D gene is possibly TRBD2 (7 bases). Trimming stripped 7 bases from V and 4 bases from J, with 16 bases between. From germline, CDR1 is MRHNA and CDR2 SNTAGT. The CDR3 is made up of 15 amino acids.

V and J are TRBV6-2 or TRBV6-3 and TRBJ2-7; D gene unclear. The germline V gene has CDR1 MNHEY and CDR2 SVGEGT. The CDR3 runs 11 residues. Trimming stripped 4 bases from V and 2 bases from J, with 3 bases between. Written as DNA, the CDR3 is TGTGCCAGCAGTTCGACCTACGAGCAGTACTTC. This encodes CASSSTYEQYF.

The chain carries TRBV19 and TRBJ1-1; possibly TRBD1 for D (5 bases). CDR3 length: 16 amino acids. Trimming cost V 10 bases and J 11 bases, with 32 bases left between them. CDR1 is LNHDA, CDR2 SQIVND, per germline (reference sequence). The CDR3, as DNA: TGTGCCACGAAGGCCGAGCGTGGAAGGGCGTTAGGGGAGGCTTTCTTT. As protein: CATKAERGRALGEAFF.

The rearrangement links TRBV7-3 to TRBJ1-1; weak D call: TRBD1 (5 bases). From germline, CDR1 is SGHTA and CDR2 FQGTGA. Trimming cost V 5 bases and J 8 bases, with 15 bases left between them. The CDR3 contains 13 residues. The CDR3 loop reads CASSPGQGEEAFF. The CDR3 DNA reads TGTGCCAGCAGCCCCGGACAAGGAGAAGAAGCTTTCTTT. Full variable domain (remainder filled in from reference TRBV7-3 and TRBJ1-1): GAGVSQTPSNKVTEKGKYVELRCDPISGHTALYWYRQSLGQGPEFLIYFQGTGAADDSGLPNDRFFAVRPEGSVSTLKIQRTERGDSAVYLCASSPGQGEEAFFGQGTRLTVV.

V is TRBV28 and J is TRBJ1-2; D is ambiguous. The CDR3 contains 14 residues. V was trimmed by 7 bases and J by 5 bases, leaving 17 bases between them. The germline gives CDR1 MDHEN, CDR2 SYDVKM. CDR3 DNA: TGTGCCAGCACCCTGGACGGACGGACTTATGGCTACACCTTC. Its translation: CASTLDGRTYGYTF.

This sequence joins TRBV9 and TRBJ2-3, with TRBD2 as a possible D gene (6 bases). This CDR3 spans 14 amino acids. Germline CDR1 is SGDLS and CDR2 is YYNGEE. The V end lost 3 bases, the J end lost 1 base, and 9 bases lay between the germline ends. This CDR3 is CASSGGGGTDTQYF. CDR3 nucleotides: TGTGCCAGCAGCGGGGGCGGGGGCACAGATACGCAGTATTTT.

The chain couples TRBV2 to TRBJ1-2; D is possibly TRBD1 (5 bases). There are 15 residues in the CDR3. The V gene's germline CDR1 is SNHLY and CDR2 FYNNEI. The V end lost 7 bases, the J end lost 4 bases, and 19 bases lay between the germline ends. CDR3 protein: CASTQGGSLSYGYTF. CDR3 nucleotide sequence: TGTGCCAGCACTCAGGGTGGCTCTCTGAGCTATGGCTACACCTTC.

The V gene is TRBV4-3, the J gene TRBJ1-2; perhaps TRBD1 as D (5 bases). The V gene's germline CDR1 is LGHNA and CDR2 YSLEER. This CDR3 is built from 14 residues. Trimming left V 1 base short and J 3 bases short, with 9 bases between. The DNA of the CDR3 is TGCGCCAGCAGCCAAGGGGACGGCTACTATGGCTACACCTTC. As protein: CASSQGDGYYGYTF.

This chain links TRBV10-2 with TRBJ1-6; D is undetermined. Germline loops: CDR1 WSHSY, CDR2 SAAADI. Trimming stripped 2 bases from V and 9 bases from J, with 14 bases between. The CDR3 runs to 15 residues. CDR3 in DNA: TGCGCCAGCAGTGAGCGGAGGGCTCAACGTTCACCCCTCCACTTT. Its translation: CASSERRAQRSPLHF.

Worth noting for this clone: The sample holds other DNA sequences that translate to the same CDR3. This rearrangement joins TRBV12-3 or TRBV12-4 to TRBJ1-1; unclear D gene. The CDR3 runs to 13 residues. With 3 bases removed from V and 1 base from J, the gap between germline ends came to 6 bases. The CDR3 here is CASSLGGNTEAFF. In DNA, the CDR3 is TGTGCCAGCAGTTTGGGAGGGAACACTGAAGCTTTCTTT.

Here the CDR3 reads CASSEVVEGGAEPSKNIQYF. The CDR3 coding sequence is TGTGCCAGCAGCGAAGTAGTAGAAGGCGGGGCAGAACCTTCTAAAAACATTCAGTACTTC. V usage is TRBV9 and J usage is TRBJ2-4; D possibly corresponds to TRBD2 (6 bases). The CDR3 is 20 amino acids. Trimming stripped 3 bases from V and 4 bases from J, with 29 bases between. Germline CDR1 reads SGDLS; CDR2 reads YYNGEE.

A single count supports this clone. The chain carries TRBV6-5 and TRBJ2-1; TRBD2 agrees at 7 bases. This CDR3 spans 16 amino acids. Germline trimming cut 2 bases from V and 4 bases from J; bases unmatched to any gene: 8. CDR1 and CDR2 (germline): MNHEY, SVGAGI. The CDR3 DNA is TGTGCCAGCAGTTACATAGGCGGGGGACGTTACAATGAGCAGTTCTTC. This gives the protein CASSYIGGGRYNEQFF.

The chain employs TRBV6-5 and TRBJ2-1; D possibly corresponds to TRBD2 (6 bases). The CDR3 has 13 amino acids. The germline gives CDR1 MNHEY, CDR2 SVGAGI. The V and J ends lost 2 bases and 9 bases respectively, with 11 bases between them. The CDR3 is CASSYGGESEQFF. The CDR3 bases are TGTGCCAGCAGTTACGGAGGGGAGAGTGAGCAGTTCTTC.

The genes are TRBV28 and TRBJ2-1; perhaps D is TRBD1 or TRBD2 (6 bases each). The CDR3 contains 18 residues. V was trimmed by 5 bases and J by 5 bases, leaving 25 bases between them. In germline, CDR1 is MDHEN, CDR2 SYDVKM. The CDR3 is CASSTNKLLAPGDNEQFF. The CDR3 DNA sequence: TGTGCCAGCAGTACAAATAAACTACTAGCACCAGGGGACAATGAGCAGTTCTTC.

The genes are TRBV28 and TRBJ2-3; TRBD2 aligns across 8 bases. Germline V lookup: CDR1 MDHEN, CDR2 SYDVKM. The V gene end was trimmed by 3 bases and the J gene end by 4 bases; junction bases not matched to a gene: 6. The CDR3 sequence is 15 residues long. CDR3 DNA: TGTGCCAGCAGTTTCCCGAGCGGGGGCGCAGATACGCAGTATTTT. Translated, it gives CASSFPSGGADTQYF. Full variable domain (missing parts from reference TRBV28 and TRBJ2-3): DVKVTQSSRYLVKRTGEKVFLECVQDMDHENMFWYRQDPGLGLRLIYFSYDVKMKEKGDIPEGYSVSREKKERFSLILESASTNQTSMYLCASSFPSGGADTQYFGPGTRLTVL.

V and J are TRBV7-9 and TRBJ2-5; D is undetermined. Germline-derived CDR1 and CDR2 are SEHNR and FQNEAQ (reference sequence). Trimming took 8 bases from V and 3 from J, leaving 7 bases between them. CDR3 length: 11 residues. CDR3: CASASEETQYF. The CDR3 DNA sequence: TGTGCCAGCGCCAGCGAAGAGACCCAGTACTTC. The full variable domain, rest sourced from reference TRBV7-9 and TRBJ2-5, is DTGVSQNPRHKITKRGQNVTFRCDPISEHNRLYWYRQTLGQGPEFLTYFQNEAQLEKSRLLSDRFSAERPKGSFSTLEIQRTEQGDSAMYLCASASEETQYFGPGTRLLVL.